The 22 T cell receptor beta chains presented below share a single source sample, sequenced in a study of T cells after yellow fever vaccination. In TCRdb, the 5' RACE reads were re-called with MiXCR into one record per CDR3 protein. The table has roughly 340,000 distinct CDR3 sequences, roughly 4.3% seen once. The starting material was PBMCs, obtained 5 days after the yellow fever booster vaccination. These receptors were taken from a man between 18 and 29 years old who received the YFV17D yellow fever vaccine.

This clonotype was picked up many times. The CDR3 region has the DNA TGCGCCAGCAGCTTGGCCGGGCAGGGAATAACAGATACGCAGTATTTT. Translation: CASSLAGQGITDTQYF. The chain recombines TRBV5-1 with TRBJ2-3; the D gene is possibly TRBD1 (5 bases). There are 16 residues in the CDR3. Germline V gene lookup returns CDR1 SGHRS and CDR2 YFSETQ. V was pared by 0 bases and J by 3 bases, with 14 bases between.

In this sample, this clonotype turned up many times. DNA of the CDR3: TGTGCCAGCAGTTTAAGGGGGGGTACTCATGAGCAGTTCTTC. Protein sequence: CASSLRGGTHEQFF. The chain is built from TRBV12-3 or TRBV12-4 and TRBJ2-1, with D possibly TRBD2 on 7 matching bases. This CDR3 region has 14 residues. V was cut by 2 bases and J by 8 bases, with 13 bases left in between.

CDR3 bases: TGTGCCAGCAGGGAATCCGGGACAGGCTATGGCTACACCTTC. Translation gives CASRESGTGYGYTF. This chain uses TRBV6-1 with TRBJ1-2, with 8 bases matching TRBD1. After removal of 6 bases from V and 4 bases from J, the junction contained 7 bases not matched to a gene. This CDR3 comprises 14 residues. In germline, CDR1 is MNHNS, CDR2 SASEGT.

The J gene is TRBJ1-3, the V gene TRBV19; TRBD1 matches at 7 bases. Germline CDR1 reads LNHDA; CDR2 reads SQIVND (reference sequence). The CDR3 loop spans 14 amino acids. After removal of 10 bases from V and 7 bases from J, the junction contained 13 bases not matched to a gene. CDR3 amino acids: CATSPLEGANTIYF. The CDR3 DNA reads TGTGCCACCTCCCCCCTGGAGGGGGCGAACACCATATATTTT.

V and J are TRBV7-3 and TRBJ2-3; no clear D gene. Trimming pared 5 bases from V and 2 bases from J, leaving 8 bases between. The CDR3 totals 13 residues. Germline-derived CDR1 and CDR2 are SGHTA and FQGTGA. The CDR3 coding sequence is TGTGCCAGCAGCCCCCACAACACAGATACGCAGTATTTT. Translating gives CASSPHNTDTQYF.

This clonotype came up a few times. The CDR3 DNA sequence: TGCGCCAGCAGCTCCCTCCGGGGGGCAACCGGGGAGCTGTTTTTT. Protein product: CASSSLRGATGELFF. The V and J genes are TRBV4-1 and TRBJ2-2; tentatively, D is TRBD2 (7 bases). The CDR3 runs 15 residues. The germline V gene encodes CDR1 MGHRA and CDR2 YSYEKL. Trimming took off 5 bases at V and 5 bases at J, with 15 bases between the two ends.

The genes are TRBV27 and TRBJ1-4; 7 bases align to TRBD1. CDR3 size: 14 residues. Losses at the gene ends were 5 bases for V and 4 bases for J; bases not matched to a gene: 4. Germline values: CDR1 MNHEY, CDR2 SMNVEV (reference sequence). The CDR3 coding sequence is TGTGCCAGCAGTGCCGGGACAGATAATGAAAAACTGTTTTTT. It yields the protein CASSAGTDNEKLFF.

This chain connects TRBV12-3 or TRBV12-4 to TRBJ1-5; D uncertain. The CDR3 consists of 16 residues. The V and J ends lost 2 bases and 2 bases respectively, with 13 bases between them. The CDR3 bases are TGTGCCAGCAGTTTACGGCTCTCACGGGGCAATCAGCCCCAGCATTTT. Translation: CASSLRLSRGNQPQHF.

This clonotype came up a few times. For the CDR3, the DNA is TGTGCCACCGGAGGGGATACAGATACGCAGTATTTT. The encoded protein is CATGGDTDTQYF. V and J are TRBV24-1 and TRBJ2-3; the D gene is possibly TRBD2 (6 bases). Per the germline V gene, CDR1 is KGHDR and CDR2 is SFDVKD. The V end was cut by 9 bases, the J end by 3 bases, with 9 bases between. The CDR3 extends over 12 amino acids.

This clonotype was counted ten times or more. This rearrangement joins TRBV20-1 to TRBJ2-3, with 8 bases matching TRBD2. V gave up 8 bases and J gave up 3 bases; unmatched junction bases: 7. Germline CDR1 is DFQATT and CDR2 is SNEGSKA (reference sequence). The CDR3 loop spans 13 amino acids. CDR3 DNA: TGCAGTCAGGAGGGACTAGGTACAGATACGCAGTATTTT. This gives the protein CSQEGLGTDTQYF.

This chain connects TRBV27 to TRBJ1-6; no clear D. The ends were cut back, 5 bases at V and 14 bases at J, with 16 bases in the middle. The CDR3 runs 13 residues. Per germline, CDR1 MNHEY and CDR2 SMNVEV (reference sequence). In nucleotides, the CDR3 is TGTGCCAGCAGTCCAGCGGCCTTTCAGTCCCTCCACTTT. It translates to CASSPAAFQSLHF.

This clonotype has more than one count but fewer than ten. The rearrangement uses TRBV9 and TRBJ2-2, with D possibly matching TRBD2 (6 bases). V was pared by 0 bases and J by 3 bases, with 18 bases between. From germline, CDR1 is SGDLS and CDR2 YYNGEE. This CDR3 is built from 18 residues. The CDR3 here is CASSVGYGGAGHTGELFF. The CDR3 nucleotides read TGTGCCAGCAGCGTAGGGTATGGAGGGGCAGGGCACACCGGGGAGCTGTTTTTT.

The chain carries TRBV20-1 and TRBJ1-2; 8 bases map to TRBD1. CDR3 length: 14 residues. V was pared by 6 bases and J by 4 bases, with 10 bases of the junction left unmatched. Germline CDR1 DFQATT, CDR2 SNEGSKA (reference sequence). The DNA of the CDR3 is TGCAGTGCCGCGGACAGGGACCGGGGCTATGGCTACACCTTC. Its protein is CSAADRDRGYGYTF.

This clonotype was found a few times. Here the CDR3 reads CASKSSGDTQYF. The CDR3 DNA is TGCGCCAGCAAGTCTAGCGGGGATACGCAGTATTTT. V gene TRBV10-2 combines with J gene TRBJ2-3; 8 bases map to TRBD2. The CDR3 covers 12 residues. From germline, CDR1 is WSHSY and CDR2 SAAADI. The J segment lost 6 bases and the V segment lost 7 bases, leaving 3 bases of the junction unmatched.

This clonotype has more than one count but fewer than ten. The chain couples TRBV5-6 to TRBJ2-1, with D perhaps assigned TRBD1 or TRBD2 (5 bases each). Trimming removed 5 bases at V and 7 bases at J, with 16 bases between. The CDR3 runs 14 residues. Germline CDR1 is SGHDT and CDR2 is YYEEEE. The CDR3 DNA reads TGTGCCAGCAGTTCGGCGAGGGGCTCAAATGAGCAGTTCTTC. This codes for CASSSARGSNEQFF.

This clonotype was detected many times. The chain has TRBV6-5 and TRBJ1-1, with D perhaps matching TRBD1 (5 bases). The CDR3 length is 14 residues. The germline V and J ends were trimmed by 6 bases and 5 bases, with 16 bases remaining between them. CDR1 and CDR2 (germline): MNHEY, SVGAGI. The CDR3 region is CASRSSGAWTEAFF. The DNA of the CDR3 is TGTGCCAGCAGGTCATCCGGGGCCTGGACTGAAGCTTTCTTT.

The chain combines TRBV7-2 with TRBJ1-1, with D possibly TRBD1 on 5 matching bases. Germline CDR1 SGHTA, CDR2 FQGNSA. Trimming pared 6 bases from V and 5 bases from J, leaving 13 bases between. The CDR3 loop spans 13 amino acids. DNA for the CDR3: TGTGCCAGCAGGCCGGGGGGGGGGACTGAAGCTTTCTTT. Amino acid sequence: CASRPGGGTEAFF.

This clonotype was found many times. The gene calls are TRBV5-6 and TRBJ1-1, with TRBD1 matching 11 bases. The germline gives CDR1 SGHDT, CDR2 YYEEEE. The V segment lost 4 bases and the J segment 5 bases; nucleotides outside the gene matches: 10. The CDR3 length is 16 residues. CDR3 DNA: TGTGCCAGCAGCCTAGGACAGGGGGCTTTTGGGACTGAAGCTTTCTTT. This gives the protein CASSLGQGAFGTEAFF.

CDR3 nucleotide sequence: TGTGCCTGGACAGGGACTAATTCACCCCTCCACTTT. Protein sequence: CAWTGTNSPLHF. The V gene is TRBV30, the J gene TRBJ1-6; weak D call: TRBD1 (5 bases). Germline CDR1 and CDR2: GTSNPN and SVGIG (reference sequence). Trimming pared 4 bases from V and 6 bases from J, leaving 7 bases between. This CDR3 has 12 amino acids.

This clonotype was seen at least ten times. The V gene is TRBV7-9, the J gene TRBJ1-1, with D uncertain. Trimming shortened V by 5 bases and J by 5 bases, and 12 bases separated the two germline ends. The CDR3 has 13 amino acids. The V gene's germline CDR1 is SEHNR and CDR2 FQNEAQ (reference sequence). CDR3 residues: CASSPPVRTEAFF. As DNA, the CDR3 is TGTGCCAGCAGCCCCCCGGTAAGGACTGAAGCTTTCTTT. Full variable domain (missing parts from reference TRBV7-9 and TRBJ1-1): DTGVSQNPRHKITKRGQNVTFRCDPISEHNRLYWYRQTLGQGPEFLTYFQNEAQLEKSRLLSDRFSAERPKGSFSTLEIQRTEQGDSAMYLCASSPPVRTEAFFGQGTRLTVV.

This chain links TRBV7-9 with TRBJ2-7; the D call may be TRBD1 or TRBD2 (5 bases each). Germline lookup yields CDR1 SEHNR and CDR2 FQNEAQ (reference sequence). The CDR3 covers 13 residues. V was pared by 3 bases and J by 5 bases, with 11 bases between. The CDR3 region has the DNA TGTGCCAGCAGCTTCGGGACCAAAAACGAGCAGTACTTC. Amino acids: CASSFGTKNEQYF.

This clonotype has ten or more counts. V and J are TRBV6-1 and TRBJ2-2; D remains unclear. Germline lookup yields CDR1 MNHNS and CDR2 SASEGT. V was pared by 3 bases and J by 6 bases, with 11 bases between. CDR3 size: 14 residues. The CDR3 DNA is TGTGCCAGCAGTGATAACCCCCGACCCGGGGAGCTGTTTTTT. Protein product: CASSDNPRPGELFF.